This T cell receptor beta chain derives from a study of blood T cell repertoires in COVID-19. This clone was seen once. The CDR3 is made up of 11 amino acids. V lost 6 bases to trimming and J lost 10 bases, with 7 bases between them. Germline-derived CDR1 and CDR2 are SNHLY and FYNNEI. This table comes from immunoSEQ multiplex PCR, and its TCRdb copy is limited to in-frame clones, with some not included. This table has 250,000 to 300,000 clones, around 86% appearing once. The rearrangement uses TRBV2 and TRBJ1-6; unclear D gene. This sequence was found in a woman between 40 and 50 years old who had recovered from COVID-19. Sequencing input: PBMCs or T cells enriched from blood (not recorded which). CDR3: CASRSRSPLHF. CDR3 nucleotide sequence: TGTGCCAGCAGGAGTCGGTCACCCCTCCACTTT.